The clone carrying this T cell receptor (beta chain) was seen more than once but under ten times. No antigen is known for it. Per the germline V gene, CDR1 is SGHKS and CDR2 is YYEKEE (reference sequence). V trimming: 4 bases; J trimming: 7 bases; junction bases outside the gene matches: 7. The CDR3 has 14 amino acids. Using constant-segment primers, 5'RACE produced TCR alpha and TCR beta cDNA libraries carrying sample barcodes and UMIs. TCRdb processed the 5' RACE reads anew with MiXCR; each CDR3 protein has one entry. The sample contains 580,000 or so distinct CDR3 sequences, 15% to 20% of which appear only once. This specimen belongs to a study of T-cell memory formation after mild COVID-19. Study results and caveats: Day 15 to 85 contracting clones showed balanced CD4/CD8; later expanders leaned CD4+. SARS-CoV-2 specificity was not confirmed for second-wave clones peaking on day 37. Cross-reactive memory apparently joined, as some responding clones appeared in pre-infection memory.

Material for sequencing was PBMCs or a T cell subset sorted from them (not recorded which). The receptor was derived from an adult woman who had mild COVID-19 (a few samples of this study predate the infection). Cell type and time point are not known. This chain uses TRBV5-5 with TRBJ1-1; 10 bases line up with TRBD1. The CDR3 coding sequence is TGTGCCAGCAGCCCGACAGGGGGCAGGAGTGAAGCTTTCTTT. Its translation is CASSPTGGRSEAFF.